A single T cell receptor (beta chain) is shown here with its context. As yet, its antigen is unknown. The data were obtained in a study of cytomegalovirus exposure and HLA in healthy donors. Findings of the study overall: No immune exposure information besides CMV serostatus was available. A few V segments could not be told apart, such as TRBV6-2 and TRBV6-3, and were left out.

Amplification used 60 Vbeta primers and 13 Jbeta primers. Method: immunoSEQ multiplex PCR; TCRdb's copy keeps in-frame clones and lacks some. Found here are 150,000 to 200,000 clones, 70% to 90% of them singletons; the top ten hold about 1.7%. Germline assignment: CDR1 SGDLS and CDR2 YYNGEE. There are 15 residues in the CDR3. V lost 0 bases and J lost 4; bases outside the gene matches: 2. The sequence was collected from a woman aged 18 to 35 in good health and CMV-seronegative. The V gene is TRBV9, the J gene TRBJ2-5; 11 positions match TRBD1. Source material: PBMCs. The CDR3 coding sequence is TGTGCCAGCAGCGTAGGGGGACAGGGGGGAGAGACCCAGTACTTC. Protein product: CASSVGGQGGETQYF.